The present T cell receptor beta chain was sequenced within a study of vaccination effects on CD4 cells after COVID-19. General study findings and limits: Sampling in the study covered few convalescent patients and included no early post-infection timepoints.

CDR1 is SNHLY and CDR2 is FYNNEI in the germline V gene. V dropped 6 bases and J dropped 0; count of bases not matched to a gene: 8. This CDR3 comprises 17 residues. The table came from immunoSEQ multiplex PCR; TCRdb's copy has only in-frame clones and leaves some out. The sample shows about 45,000 clones, about three quarters of them seen only once. Before sequencing, viral peptide pools were used by the ViraFEST assay to expand antigen-specific CD4+ T cells. Scientists isolated CD4+ T cells after an approximately 9-day culture period ended. Infection with SARS-CoV-2 occurred in the person between March and December 2020, and PCR confirmed it. Wells containing two million PBMC each were cultured with 9 to 10 IU/ml IL-2 and approximately 10 ug/ml peptides. IL-2 medium took the place of half the medium on both days 3 and 7. Remarks on this clone: Its target is unknown.

The chain combines TRBV2 with TRBJ2-3; TRBD2 matches at 11 bases. The source was CD4+ T cells from PBMCs cultured with a peptide pool, collected before COVID-19 vaccination. This receptor was obtained from a human donor who had a prior SARS-CoV-2 infection. The DNA of the CDR3 is TGTGCCAGCAGCTACTACGGGACTAGCGGTAGCACAGATACGCAGTATTTT. As protein: CASSYYGTSGSTDTQYF.